This T cell receptor beta chain appears in the sequencing data of a study of cytomegalovirus exposure and HLA in healthy donors. Trimming took 4 bases from V and 0 from J, leaving 10 bases between them. Per the germline V gene, CDR1 is SNHLY and CDR2 is FYNNEI. The CDR3 totals 14 residues. The PCR contained 60 Vbeta and 13 Jbeta primers. Libraries were prepared by immunoSEQ multiplex PCR; TCRdb keeps only in-frame clonotypes and omits some of them. The table records around 150,000 clones, roughly 79% of them present only once. This sequence joins TRBV2 and TRBJ2-7; no clear D. The TCR originated in a woman aged 45-65 years in good health and CMV-seropositive. Sequences were obtained from PBMCs. The CDR3 spells CASSVGRSSYEQYF. CDR3 DNA: TGTGCCAGCAGTGTGGGCAGAAGCTCCTACGAGCAGTACTTC.